This T cell receptor (beta chain) was captured in a study of patients and donors after allogeneic stem cell transplantation. CDR3 length: 18 amino acids. Germline V CDR1 and CDR2: SGHVS, FQNEAQ. With V trimmed by 1 base and J by 1 base, 8 bases remained unmatched. From the RT-PCR reads, TCRdb called clonotypes with MiXCR, one entry per CDR3 protein. This table has about 400,000 distinct CDR3 sequences, 16% appearing once. The receptor was isolated from a human donor who was either an allogeneic HSCT recipient or a stem cell or donor lymphocyte infusion donor (not recorded which). It is not recorded whose cells these are; they may come from a transplant donor. The chain uses TRBV7-8 and TRBJ2-3; 10 nucleotides agree with TRBD2. The sequenced sample consisted of blood, either unsorted or a sorted T cell fraction (not recorded which). CDR3 nucleotides: TGTGCCAGCAGCTTAGGAAGCGGGAGGGCCGCTGGCACAGATACGCAGTATTTT. Its protein product is CASSLGSGRAAGTDTQYF.